This TCR beta chain was recovered during a study of T cells in Graves' hyperthyroidism and ophthalmopathy. TCR beta CDR3 sequences were amplified from RNA transcripts. With the HTBI primer set, the TCR CDR3 went through a first round of RT-PCR. TCRdb passed the multiplex PCR reads through MiXCR, listing each CDR3 protein once. Seen here are fewer than 350,000 distinct CDR3 sequences, over 15% observed once, and the top ten hold about half. This CDR3 region has 14 residues. Per the germline V gene, CDR1 is MNHNS and CDR2 is SASEGT. Trimming removed 5 bases from V and 4 bases from J; junction bases left unmatched: 4.

Sequencing was performed on blood. The TCR comes from a woman in her fifties or sixties with Graves' hyperthyroidism. The chain has TRBV6-1 and TRBJ2-2; 7 nucleotides align to TRBD2. The CDR3 coding sequence is TGTGCCAGCAGTCCTTCGGGGGGCACCGGGGAGCTGTTTTTT. Amino acids: CASSPSGGTGELFF.